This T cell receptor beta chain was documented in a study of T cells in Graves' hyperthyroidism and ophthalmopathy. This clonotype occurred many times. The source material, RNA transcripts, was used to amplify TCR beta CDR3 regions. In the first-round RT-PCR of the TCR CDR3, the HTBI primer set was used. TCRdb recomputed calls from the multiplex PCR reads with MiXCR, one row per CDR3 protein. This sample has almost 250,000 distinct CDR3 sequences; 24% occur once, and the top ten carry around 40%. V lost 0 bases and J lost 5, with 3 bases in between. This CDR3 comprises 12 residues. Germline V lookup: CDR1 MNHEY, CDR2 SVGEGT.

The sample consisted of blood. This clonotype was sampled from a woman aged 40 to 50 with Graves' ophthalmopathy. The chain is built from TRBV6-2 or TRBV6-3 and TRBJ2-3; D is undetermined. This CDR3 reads CASSYSEDTQYF. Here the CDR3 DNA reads TGTGCCAGCAGTTACTCCGAAGATACGCAGTATTTT.